This T cell receptor (beta chain) was sequenced in a study of neurological immune-mediated disorders. TCRdb reprocessed the 5' RACE reads via MiXCR and lists one record per CDR3 protein. The data hold 35,000 to 45,000 distinct CDR3 sequences, with around 7.8% observed a single time. Germline trimming cut 0 bases from V and 3 bases from J; bases unmatched to any gene: 0. Germline V gives CDR1 KGHDR, CDR2 SFDVKD. The CDR3 runs 15 residues. This clonotype was detected ten times or more. The receptor comes from a woman aged 35 to 49 in good health. The sample was PBMCs. This chain uses TRBV24-1 with TRBJ2-2, with 7 bases fitting TRBD1. CDR3 sequence: CATSDLDRDTGELFF. In DNA, the CDR3 is TGTGCCACCAGTGATTTGGACAGGGACACCGGGGAGCTGTTTTTT.